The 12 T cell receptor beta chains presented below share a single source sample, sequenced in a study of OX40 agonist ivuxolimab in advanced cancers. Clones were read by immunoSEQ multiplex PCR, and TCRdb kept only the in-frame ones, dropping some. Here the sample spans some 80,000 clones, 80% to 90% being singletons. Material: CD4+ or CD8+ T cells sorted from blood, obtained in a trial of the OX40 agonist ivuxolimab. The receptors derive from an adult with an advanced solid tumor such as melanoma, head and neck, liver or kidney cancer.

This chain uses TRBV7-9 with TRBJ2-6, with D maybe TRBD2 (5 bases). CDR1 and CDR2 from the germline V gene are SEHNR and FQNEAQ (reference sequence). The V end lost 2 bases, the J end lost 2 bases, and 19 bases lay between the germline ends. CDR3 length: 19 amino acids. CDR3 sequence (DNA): TGTGCCAGCAGCTTACCCTTTATCCGGATGGAGGCTGGGGCCAACGTCCTGACTTTC. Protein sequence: CASSLPFIRMEAGANVLTF.

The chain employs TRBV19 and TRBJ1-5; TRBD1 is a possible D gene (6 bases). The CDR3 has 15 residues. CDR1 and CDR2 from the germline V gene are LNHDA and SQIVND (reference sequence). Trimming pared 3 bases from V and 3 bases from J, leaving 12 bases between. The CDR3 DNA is TGTGCCAGTAGTATGGAGAAGGGGGTCAATCAGCCCCAGCATTTT. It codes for CASSMEKGVNQPQHF.

CDR3 in DNA: TGTGCCAGCAGCGTAGGGGACAGAACTTCCTCTGGAAACACCATATATTTT. This translates into CASSVGDRTSSGNTIYF. The chain has TRBV9 and TRBJ1-3; 7 bases fit TRBD1. The J segment lost 0 bases and the V segment lost 0 bases, leaving 6 bases of the junction unmatched. The CDR3 extends over 17 amino acids. In germline, CDR1 is SGDLS, CDR2 YYNGEE.

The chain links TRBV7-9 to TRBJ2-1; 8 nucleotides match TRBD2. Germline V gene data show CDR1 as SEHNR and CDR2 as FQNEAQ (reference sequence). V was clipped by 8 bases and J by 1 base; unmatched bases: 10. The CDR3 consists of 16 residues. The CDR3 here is CASLLFGGASYNEQFF. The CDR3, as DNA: TGTGCCAGCTTGCTCTTCGGGGGGGCTTCCTACAATGAGCAGTTCTTC. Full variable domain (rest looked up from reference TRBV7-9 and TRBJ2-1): DTGVSQNPRHKITKRGQNVTFRCDPISEHNRLYWYRQTLGQGPEFLTYFQNEAQLEKSRLLSDRFSAERPKGSFSTLEIQRTEQGDSAMYLCASLLFGGASYNEQFFGPGTRLTVL.

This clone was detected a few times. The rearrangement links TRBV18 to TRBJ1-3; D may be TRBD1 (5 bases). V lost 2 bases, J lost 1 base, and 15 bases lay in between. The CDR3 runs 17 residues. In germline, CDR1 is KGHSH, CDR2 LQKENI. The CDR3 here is CASSPSPTASSGNTIYF. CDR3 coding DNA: TGTGCCAGCTCACCATCACCGACAGCATCATCTGGAAACACCATATATTTT.

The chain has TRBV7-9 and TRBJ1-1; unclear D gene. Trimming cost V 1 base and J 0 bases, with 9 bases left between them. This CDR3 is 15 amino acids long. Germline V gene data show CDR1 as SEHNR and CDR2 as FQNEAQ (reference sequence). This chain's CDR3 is CASSLDLGVNTEAFF. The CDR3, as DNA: TGTGCCAGCAGCTTAGATCTCGGCGTGAACACTGAAGCTTTCTTT.

The CDR3 bases are TGTGCCAGCTCACCCTCGACAGGGTTTGATCAGCCCCAGCATTTT. Translating it yields CASSPSTGFDQPQHF. The rearrangement joins TRBV18 to TRBJ1-5; 7 nucleotides match TRBD1. Germline V CDR1 and CDR2: KGHSH, LQKENI. After removal of 3 bases from V and 5 bases from J, the junction contained 7 bases not matched to a gene. The CDR3 is 15 amino acids.

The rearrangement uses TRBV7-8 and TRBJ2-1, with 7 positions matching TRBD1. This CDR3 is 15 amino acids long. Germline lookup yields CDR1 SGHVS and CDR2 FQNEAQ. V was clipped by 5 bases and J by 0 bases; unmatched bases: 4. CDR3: CASSPQGSSYNEQFF. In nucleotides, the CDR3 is TGTGCCAGCAGCCCACAGGGGAGCTCCTACAATGAGCAGTTCTTC.

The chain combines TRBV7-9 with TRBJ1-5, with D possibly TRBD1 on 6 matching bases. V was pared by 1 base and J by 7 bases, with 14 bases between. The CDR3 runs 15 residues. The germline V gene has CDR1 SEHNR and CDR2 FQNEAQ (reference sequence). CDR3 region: CASSLGGRSTQPQHF. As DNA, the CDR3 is TGTGCCAGCAGCTTAGGGGGGCGGTCCACGCAGCCCCAGCATTTT. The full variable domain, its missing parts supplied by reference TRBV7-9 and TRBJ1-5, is DTGVSQNPRHKITKRGQNVTFRCDPISEHNRLYWYRQTLGQGPEFLTYFQNEAQLEKSRLLSDRFSAERPKGSFSTLEIQRTEQGDSAMYLCASSLGGRSTQPQHFGDGTRLSIL.

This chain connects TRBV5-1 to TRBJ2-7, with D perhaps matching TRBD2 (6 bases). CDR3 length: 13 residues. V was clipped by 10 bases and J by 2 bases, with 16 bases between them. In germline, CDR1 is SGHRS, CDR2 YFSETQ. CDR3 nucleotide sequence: TGCGCCTCCGGTACGGAGGGAACCTACGAGCAGTACTTC. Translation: CASGTEGTYEQYF.

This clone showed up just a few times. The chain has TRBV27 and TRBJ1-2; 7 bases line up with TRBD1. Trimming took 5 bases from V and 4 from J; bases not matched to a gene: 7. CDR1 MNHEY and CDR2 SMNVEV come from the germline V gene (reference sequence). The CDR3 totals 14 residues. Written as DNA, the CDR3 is TGTGCCAGCAGTCGTCAGGGGGACTTCTATGGCTACACCTTC. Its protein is CASSRQGDFYGYTF.

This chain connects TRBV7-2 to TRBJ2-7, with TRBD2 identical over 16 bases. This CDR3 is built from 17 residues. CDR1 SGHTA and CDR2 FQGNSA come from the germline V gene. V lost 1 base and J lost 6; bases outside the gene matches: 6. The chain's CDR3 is CASSLDGTSGGAGEQYF. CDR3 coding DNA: TGTGCCAGCAGCTTAGACGGGACTAGCGGGGGGGCCGGCGAGCAGTACTTC.